Below, one T cell receptor beta chain is given with its context. The data were taken from a study of cytomegalovirus exposure and HLA in healthy donors. A multiplex PCR was run with 60 Vbeta primers and 13 Jbeta primers. Measured with immunoSEQ multiplex PCR; TCRdb has only the in-frame clones, and not every one. The sample holds approximately 150,000 clones, roughly four fifths seen once. The CDR3 totals 15 residues. Germline V gives CDR1 MDHEN, CDR2 SYDVKM. V trimming: 3 bases; J trimming: 1 base; junction bases outside the gene matches: 5. The sequencing sample was made of PBMCs. The TCR sequence derives from a young man in good health and CMV-seropositive. The chain uses TRBV28 and TRBJ1-1, with 7 positions matching TRBD1. Here the CDR3 DNA reads TGTGCCAGCAGTTTTAGGGGGCAGAAGAACACTGAAGCTTTCTTT. It translates to CASSFRGQKNTEAFF. Full variable domain (outside the CDR3, taken from reference TRBV28 and TRBJ1-1): DVKVTQSSRYLVKRTGEKVFLECVQDMDHENMFWYRQDPGLGLRLIYFSYDVKMKEKGDIPEGYSVSREKKERFSLILESASTNQTSMYLCASSFRGQKNTEAFFGQGTRLTVV.